This TCR beta chain emerged from a study of cytomegalovirus exposure and HLA in healthy donors. Across the study: Researchers previously reported finding 90 million to 120 million unique TCR beta sequences from about 170 million T cells. Whole-study results and caveats: Rates of TCR association differed by HLA locus in a later analysis, with DRB1 highest and HLA-C lowest. In a later analysis, donors in an Asian-associated ancestry cluster reportedly had fewer N-insertions in productive TCRs than the cohort mean. In a later analysis, V- and J-gene trimming of beta chains associated with a DCLRE1C missense variant, replicated independently.

With regard to this clone: What it binds is not known.

Primers included in the PCR were 60 Vbeta and 13 Jbeta primers. Clones were read by immunoSEQ multiplex PCR, and TCRdb kept only the in-frame ones, dropping some. The data contain more than 100,000 clones, approximately 72% of them singletons. Per germline, CDR1 SEHNR and CDR2 FQNEAQ (reference sequence). The CDR3 spans 16 residues. The junction had 8 bases not matched to a gene; V was cut back by 1 base and J by 2 bases. Sequenced material: PBMCs. This chain links TRBV7-9 with TRBJ2-7; 7 bases align to TRBD1. This receptor was taken from a man younger than 35 in good health and CMV-seronegative. DNA for the CDR3: TGTGCCAGCAGCTTAGAGACGGGACAGAGCCCCTACGAGCAGTACTTC. Translation: CASSLETGQSPYEQYF.